Below, 22 T cell receptor beta chains from the same sample are listed, as sequenced in a study of cytomegalovirus exposure and HLA in healthy donors. In the PCR, 60 Vbeta and 13 Jbeta primers were used. Using immunoSEQ multiplex PCR, the repertoire was profiled, and TCRdb retains in-frame clones only, with some absent. The sample holds some 200,000 clones, 80% to 85% seen once. The sequencing input was PBMCs. Every receptor here comes from a man over 45 in good health and CMV-seronegative.

The chain is built from TRBV4-3 and TRBJ2-5, with D perhaps matching TRBD1 (6 bases). The germline V gene encodes CDR1 LGHNA and CDR2 YSLEER. The V and J ends lost 4 bases and 1 base respectively, with 22 bases between them. This CDR3 is 18 amino acids long. The CDR3: CASSPPHMGTPSQETQYF. In DNA, the CDR3 is TGCGCCAGCAGCCCTCCCCATATGGGGACACCGAGCCAAGAGACCCAGTACTTC.

The V gene is TRBV11-2, the J gene TRBJ2-7; tentative D call: TRBD2 (5 bases). V was pared by 5 bases and J by 2 bases, with 13 bases between. This CDR3 has 14 amino acids. The germline V gene encodes CDR1 SGHAT and CDR2 FQNNGV. CDR3 protein: CASSPPGVTYEQYF. The CDR3 DNA reads TGTGCCAGCAGCCCCCCCGGGGTGACCTACGAGCAGTACTTC. Full variable domain (rest looked up from reference TRBV11-2 and TRBJ2-7): EAGVAQSPRYKIIEKRQSVAFWCNPISGHATLYWYQQILGQGPKLLIQFQNNGVVDDSQLPKDRFSAERLKGVDSTLKIQPAKLEDSAVYLCASSPPGVTYEQYFGPGTRLTVT.

This clone showed up just a few times. This CDR3 reads CASSPPLAGGHYNEQFF. DNA of the CDR3: TGTGCCAGCAGCCCGCCTCTAGCGGGGGGGCACTACAATGAGCAGTTCTTC. The V call is TRBV5-4, the J call TRBJ2-1, with TRBD2 matching 12 bases. The CDR3 sequence is 17 residues long. Losses at the gene ends were 4 bases for V and 3 bases for J; bases not matched to a gene: 8. The V gene's germline CDR1 is SGHNT and CDR2 YYREEE (reference sequence).

The chain uses TRBV5-6 and TRBJ2-3; 8 positions agree with TRBD2. Germline trimming cut 8 bases from V and 3 bases from J; bases unmatched to any gene: 5. Germline CDR1 is SGHDT and CDR2 is YYEEEE. The CDR3 is 13 amino acids. The DNA for the CDR3 is TGTGCCAGTTCACTAGCGGCGACAGATACGCAGTATTTT. Amino acid sequence: CASSLAATDTQYF.

This clone was found a few times. V usage is TRBV12-5 and J usage is TRBJ2-3; 9 nucleotides match TRBD1. V trimming: 2 bases; J trimming: 0 bases; junction bases outside the gene matches: 9. Germline values: CDR1 LGHNT, CDR2 FRNRAP. The CDR3 extends over 18 amino acids. The CDR3 here is CASGLISWTGASTDTQYF. CDR3 in DNA: TGTGCTAGTGGTTTGATAAGTTGGACAGGGGCTAGCACAGATACGCAGTATTTT.

The V call is TRBV2, the J call TRBJ2-7; 8 bases agree with TRBD2. There are 15 residues in the CDR3. CDR1 and CDR2 (germline): SNHLY, FYNNEI. With 5 bases clipped from V and 4 bases from J, the junction kept 10 bases outside the gene matches. CDR3 region: CASSLPGAGGYEQYF. The CDR3 DNA sequence: TGTGCCAGCAGTCTCCCCGGTGCGGGGGGTTACGAGCAGTACTTC.

To note about this clone: Additional DNA sequences in this sample encode the identical CDR3. The gene calls are TRBV7-3 and TRBJ2-7; 11 bases agree with TRBD2. This CDR3 contains 15 residues. Per germline, CDR1 SGHTA and CDR2 FQGTGA. Germline trimming cut 2 bases from V and 3 bases from J; bases unmatched to any gene: 3. CDR3 sequence (DNA): TGTGCCAGCAGCTTAGGGACTAGCGGATTCTACGAGCAGTACTTC. This codes for CASSLGTSGFYEQYF. The full variable domain, with the rest looked up from reference TRBV7-3 and TRBJ2-7, is GAGVSQTPSNKVTEKGKYVELRCDPISGHTALYWYRQSLGQGPEFLIYFQGTGAADDSGLPNDRFFAVRPEGSVSTLKIQRTERGDSAVYLCASSLGTSGFYEQYFGPGTRLTVT.

This clone was observed a single time. The gene calls are TRBV5-6 and TRBJ2-2; 11 bases are a match to TRBD1. Germline V gene lookup returns CDR1 SGHDT and CDR2 YYEEEE. The V gene end was trimmed by 0 bases and the J gene end by 6 bases; junction bases not matched to a gene: 7. The CDR3 extends over 17 amino acids. This CDR3 is CASSLVGDRGGSGELFF. In nucleotides, the CDR3 is TGTGCCAGCAGCTTGGTCGGGGACAGGGGGGGTTCCGGGGAGCTGTTTTTT.

The chain joins TRBV9 to TRBJ1-1; D unresolved. The CDR3 totals 17 residues. Germline lookup yields CDR1 SGDLS and CDR2 YYNGEE. With 1 base removed from V and 6 bases from J, the gap between germline ends came to 22 bases. The CDR3 protein is CASSVLAGSNVAPEAFF. The DNA for the CDR3 is TGTGCCAGCAGCGTACTTGCAGGCTCTAACGTGGCTCCTGAAGCTTTCTTT.

The V call is TRBV7-6, the J call TRBJ1-3; 10 nucleotides align to TRBD1. The CDR3 has 16 amino acids. J gave up 0 bases and V 5 bases, and 4 bases lay outside the gene matches. Germline CDR1 is SGHVS and CDR2 is FNYEAQ. DNA of the CDR3: TGTGCCAGCAGCCTGGGACAGGGGCTCTCTGGAAACACCATATATTTT. Protein product: CASSLGQGLSGNTIYF.

The chain employs TRBV2 and TRBJ2-7, with a possible D match to TRBD1 (6 bases). The V end was cut by 5 bases, the J end by 2 bases, with 16 bases between. Germline-derived CDR1 and CDR2 are SNHLY and FYNNEI. This CDR3 contains 15 residues. This CDR3 reads CASSYQGIRAYEQYF. The CDR3 DNA is TGTGCCAGCAGTTATCAGGGGATAAGGGCCTACGAGCAGTACTTC.

This clone has a handful of counts. This chain joins TRBV7-2 and TRBJ2-1; 10 nucleotides align to TRBD2. Germline assignment: CDR1 SGHTA and CDR2 FQGNSA. The trim removed 0 bases at V and 3 bases at J, leaving 5 bases unmatched. The CDR3 sequence is 17 residues long. CDR3 amino acids: CASSLASSGGSYNEQFF. CDR3 DNA: TGTGCCAGCAGCTTAGCGTCTAGCGGGGGAAGCTACAATGAGCAGTTCTTC.

The V and J genes are TRBV7-9 and TRBJ1-1, with 7 bases identical to TRBD1. The CDR3 is 15 amino acids. Germline V gives CDR1 SEHNR, CDR2 FQNEAQ (reference sequence). The J segment lost 4 bases and the V segment lost 3 bases, leaving 8 bases of the junction unmatched. The CDR3 loop is CASSLLTGRPTEAFF. The DNA for the CDR3 is TGTGCCAGCAGCTTGTTGACAGGGAGGCCCACTGAAGCTTTCTTT. Full variable domain (rest looked up from reference TRBV7-9 and TRBJ1-1): DTGVSQNPRHKITKRGQNVTFRCDPISEHNRLYWYRQTLGQGPEFLTYFQNEAQLEKSRLLSDRFSAERPKGSFSTLEIQRTEQGDSAMYLCASSLLTGRPTEAFFGQGTRLTVV.

This clone was seen only a few times. The CDR3 sequence: CASSYSGRLNTEAFF. CDR3 coding DNA: TGTGCCAGCAGTTACTCCGGCAGGCTGAACACTGAAGCTTTCTTT. The chain joins TRBV6-6 to TRBJ1-1; D not resolved. The germline V and J ends were trimmed by 0 bases and 0 bases, with 8 bases remaining between them. CDR1 and CDR2 from the germline V gene are MNHNY and SVGAGI (reference sequence). The CDR3 has 15 residues.

This clone was counted only a few times. J is TRBJ1-1 and V is TRBV6-5; TRBD1 matches at 9 bases. The germline V gene has CDR1 MNHEY and CDR2 SVGAGI. The junction had 10 bases not matched to a gene; V was cut back by 8 bases and J by 3 bases. CDR3 length equals 15 residues. The CDR3 coding sequence is TGTGCCAGCTCCTACTCGGGGACAGGGCACACTGAAGCTTTCTTT. Protein product: CASSYSGTGHTEAFF.

The CDR3 DNA reads as TGCGCCAGCAGCTTGGCACTAGCCTTAGATACGCAGTATTTT. Translated: CASSLALALDTQYF. J is TRBJ2-3 and V is TRBV5-1; the D gene is possibly TRBD2 (6 bases). V dropped 0 bases and J dropped 5 bases, with 10 bases sitting between them. The CDR3 runs 14 residues. The V gene's germline CDR1 is SGHRS and CDR2 YFSETQ.

The CDR3 spells CASSPGGSQNEKLFF. Here the CDR3 DNA reads TGCGCCAGCAGCCCGGGAGGCAGTCAGAATGAAAAACTGTTTTTT. V and J are TRBV5-1 and TRBJ1-4; no clear D gene. Trimming stripped 4 bases from V and 5 bases from J, with 15 bases between. The CDR3 length is 15 residues. CDR1 and CDR2 (germline): SGHRS, YFSETQ.

This clone turned up a few times. The chain uses TRBV7-9 and TRBJ1-1; D might be TRBD1 (6 bases). Deletions cut 5 bases from V and 1 base from J, with 11 bases between. CDR1 and CDR2 from the germline V gene are SEHNR and FQNEAQ (reference sequence). The CDR3 is made up of 14 amino acids. In DNA, the CDR3 is TGTGCCAGCAGCCCGCAGGGGTCGAACACTGAAGCTTTCTTT. Amino acids: CASSPQGSNTEAFF. Using reference TRBV7-9 and TRBJ1-1 for the parts outside the CDR3, the full variable domain is DTGVSQNPRHKITKRGQNVTFRCDPISEHNRLYWYRQTLGQGPEFLTYFQNEAQLEKSRLLSDRFSAERPKGSFSTLEIQRTEQGDSAMYLCASSPQGSNTEAFFGQGTRLTVV.

The chain employs TRBV6-1 and TRBJ2-7, with D possibly matching TRBD2 (6 bases). V lost 6 bases to trimming and J lost 6 bases, with 15 bases between them. CDR3 size: 13 residues. The V gene's germline CDR1 is MNHNS and CDR2 SASEGT. The CDR3 reads CASRDLTEGEQYF. CDR3 DNA sequence: TGTGCCAGCAGGGACCTAACGGAGGGCGAGCAGTACTTC.

The gene calls are TRBV30 and TRBJ1-6; D ambiguous. The CDR3 spans 18 residues. In germline, CDR1 is GTSNPN, CDR2 SVGIG (reference sequence). V lost 0 bases to trimming and J lost 0 bases, with 15 bases between them. CDR3 nucleotides: TGTGCCTGGAGTGTACTCGCCAGCGGTGGCTCCTATAATTCACCCCTCCACTTT. Its protein is CAWSVLASGGSYNSPLHF.

The genes are TRBV7-9 and TRBJ1-5; TRBD1 is a possible D gene (5 bases). Per the germline V gene, CDR1 is SEHNR and CDR2 is FQNEAQ (reference sequence). V lost 5 bases and J 0 bases, leaving 14 bases between the germline ends. The CDR3 is made up of 16 amino acids. The CDR3 region has the DNA TGTGCCAGCAGCCCAGACAGTGCCCCTAGCAATCAGCCCCAGCATTTT. Residues: CASSPDSAPSNQPQHF.

The CDR3 loop is CASSALDRDNEKLFF. The CDR3 DNA reads as TGTGCCAGCAGTGCCTTGGACAGGGATAATGAAAAACTGTTTTTT. The gene calls are TRBV6-5 and TRBJ1-4, with TRBD1 matching 8 bases. There are 15 residues in the CDR3. J gave up 4 bases and V 5 bases, and 6 bases lay outside the gene matches. Germline V gene data show CDR1 as MNHEY and CDR2 as SVGAGI.